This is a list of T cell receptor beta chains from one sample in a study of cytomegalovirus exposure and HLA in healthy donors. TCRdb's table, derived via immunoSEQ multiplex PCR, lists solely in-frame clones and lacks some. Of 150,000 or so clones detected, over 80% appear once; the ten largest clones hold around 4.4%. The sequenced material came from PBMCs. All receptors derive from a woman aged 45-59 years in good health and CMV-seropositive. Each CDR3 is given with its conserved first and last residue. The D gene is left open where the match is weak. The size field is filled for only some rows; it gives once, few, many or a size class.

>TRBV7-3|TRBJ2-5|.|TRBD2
CASSPPPSTSGSWGETQYF
TGTGCCAGCAGCCCCCCACCTTCGACTAGCGGGAGTTGGGGAGAGACCCAGTACTTC
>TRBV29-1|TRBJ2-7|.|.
CSVTQGTYEQYF
TGCAGCGTTACCCAGGGGACCTACGAGCAGTACTTC
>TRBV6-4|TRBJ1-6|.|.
CASSDSNRSVYRNSPLHF
TGTGCCAGCAGTGACTCGAATCGTAGCGTCTATAGGAATTCACCCCTCCACTTT
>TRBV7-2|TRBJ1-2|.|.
CASSLAGGYGYTF
TGTGCCAGCAGCTTAGCCGGGGGCTATGGCTACACCTTC
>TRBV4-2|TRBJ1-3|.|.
CASSQDRTAGNTIYF
TGTGCCAGCAGCCAAGATCGGACTGCTGGAAACACCATATATTTT
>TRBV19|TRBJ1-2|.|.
CASSLMGLLQWDGYTF
TGTGCCAGTAGTTTAATGGGGCTCCTCCAGTGGGATGGCTACACCTTC
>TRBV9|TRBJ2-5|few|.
CASSVDPPGGSGSETQYF
TGTGCCAGCAGCGTAGATCCACCAGGGGGGAGTGGCAGCGAGACCCAGTACTTC
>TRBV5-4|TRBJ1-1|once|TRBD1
CASSLAGTGGRAEAFF
TGTGCCAGCAGCTTGGCGGGAACAGGGGGCAGGGCTGAAGCTTTCTTT
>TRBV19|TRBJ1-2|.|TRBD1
CASIRTGSYGYTF
TGTGCCAGTATCCGGACAGGAAGCTATGGCTACACCTTC
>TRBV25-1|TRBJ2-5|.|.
CASSEPSNAETQYF
TGTGCCAGCAGTGAACCTTCGAATGCGGAGACCCAGTACTTC
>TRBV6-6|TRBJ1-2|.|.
CASSPGGATNGYTF
TGTGCCAGCAGCCCTGGGGGGGCTACGAATGGCTACACCTTC
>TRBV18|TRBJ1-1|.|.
CASSPGQSNTEAFF
TGTGCCAGCTCACCTGGTCAGTCGAACACTGAAGCTTTCTTT
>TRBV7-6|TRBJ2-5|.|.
CASSSATGTTETQYF
TGTGCCAGCAGCTCGGCTACCGGGACAACAGAGACCCAGTACTTC
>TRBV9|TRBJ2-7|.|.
CASSGQTPPREQYF
TGTGCCAGCAGCGGTCAGACACCCCCTCGAGAGCAGTACTTC
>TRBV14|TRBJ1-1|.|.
CASSPHLLRNTEAFF
TGTGCCAGCAGCCCTCATCTCCTACGGAACACTGAAGCTTTCTTT
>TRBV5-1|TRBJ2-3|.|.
CASYSGGGTDTQYF
TGCGCCAGTTATAGCGGAGGGGGCACAGATACGCAGTATTTT
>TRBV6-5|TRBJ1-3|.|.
CASSEYRDADTIYF
TGTGCCAGCAGTGAATACAGGGACGCGGACACCATATATTTT
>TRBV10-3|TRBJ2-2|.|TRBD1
CAISETGGSNTGELFF
TGTGCCATCAGTGAAACAGGGGGTTCGAACACCGGGGAGCTGTTTTTT
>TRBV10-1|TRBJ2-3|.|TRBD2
CASSDPSGGLTDTQYF
TGCGCCAGCAGTGATCCCAGCGGGGGGCTCACAGATACGCAGTATTTT
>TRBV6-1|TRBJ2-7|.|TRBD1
CASSGPGTGFSYEQYF
TGTGCCAGCAGTGGGCCGGGGACAGGGTTCTCCTACGAGCAGTACTTC
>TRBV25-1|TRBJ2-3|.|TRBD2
CASSEHGRADTDTQYF
TGTGCCAGCAGTGAACACGGGAGGGCCGACACAGATACGCAGTATTTT
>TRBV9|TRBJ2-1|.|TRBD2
CASSVVGSGREQFF
TGTGCCAGCAGCGTAGTGGGTAGCGGGAGGGAGCAGTTCTTC
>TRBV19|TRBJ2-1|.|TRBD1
CASSTQGAVSGEQFF
TGTGCCAGTAGTACCCAGGGGGCCGTCTCGGGTGAGCAGTTCTTC
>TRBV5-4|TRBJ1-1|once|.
CASSLGRGEAFF
TGTGCCAGCAGCCTGGGGAGGGGTGAAGCTTTCTTT
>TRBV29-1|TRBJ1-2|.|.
CSVLAAKGYTF
TGCAGCGTTTTGGCGGCAAAGGGCTACACCTTC
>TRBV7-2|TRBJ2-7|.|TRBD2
CASTLGGPSGIYEQYF
TGTGCCAGCACCCTCGGTGGGCCTAGCGGGATCTACGAGCAGTACTTC
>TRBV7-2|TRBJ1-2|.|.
CASSPNGGAVKGYTF
TGTGCCAGCAGCCCTAACGGAGGGGCCGTTAAGGGCTACACCTTC
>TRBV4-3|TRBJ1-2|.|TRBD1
CASSQDRPGQTLRNGYTF
TGCGCCAGCAGCCAAGATCGCCCGGGACAGACCCTAAGGAATGGCTACACCTTC
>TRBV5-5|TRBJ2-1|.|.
CASSLPGSRSNEQFF
TGTGCCAGCAGCTTACCGGGATCTCGAAGCAATGAGCAGTTCTTC
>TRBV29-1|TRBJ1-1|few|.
CSVFRDNKAFF
TGCAGCGTATTCCGGGACAACAAAGCTTTCTTT
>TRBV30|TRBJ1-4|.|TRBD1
CAWSARGATNEKLFF
TGTGCCTGGAGTGCCAGGGGGGCAACTAATGAAAAACTGTTTTTT
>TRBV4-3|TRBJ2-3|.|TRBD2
CASRRSVAGTTDTQYF
TGCGCCAGCAGACGTAGTGTAGCGGGAACCACAGATACGCAGTATTTT
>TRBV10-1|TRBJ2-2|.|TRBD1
CASSVGQGPRRSFGELFF
TGCGCCAGCAGTGTGGGACAGGGGCCTCGTCGTTCTTTCGGGGAGCTGTTTTTT
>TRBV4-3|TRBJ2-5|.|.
CASSRTAVQMETQYF
TGCGCCAGCAGCCGGACAGCTGTCCAGATGGAGACCCAGTACTTC
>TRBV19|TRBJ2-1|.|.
CASSIMGGSYNEQFF
TGTGCCAGTAGTATTATGGGGGGATCCTACAATGAGCAGTTCTTC
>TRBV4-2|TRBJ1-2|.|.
CASSQVQDTYGYTF
TGTGCCAGCAGCCAAGTCCAGGATACCTATGGCTACACCTTC
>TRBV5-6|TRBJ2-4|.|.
CASSLAVGNIQYF
TGTGCCAGCAGCTTGGCGGTCGGAAACATTCAGTACTTC
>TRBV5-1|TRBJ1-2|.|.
CASSLGVANYGYTF
TGCGCCAGCAGCTTGGGCGTTGCTAACTATGGCTACACCTTC
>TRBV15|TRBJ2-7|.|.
CATSRGGNYEQYF
TGCGCCACCAGCAGAGGCGGCAACTACGAGCAGTACTTC
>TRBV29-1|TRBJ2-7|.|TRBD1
CSVLTGQPYEQYF
TGCAGCGTGCTCACGGGACAGCCCTACGAGCAGTACTTC